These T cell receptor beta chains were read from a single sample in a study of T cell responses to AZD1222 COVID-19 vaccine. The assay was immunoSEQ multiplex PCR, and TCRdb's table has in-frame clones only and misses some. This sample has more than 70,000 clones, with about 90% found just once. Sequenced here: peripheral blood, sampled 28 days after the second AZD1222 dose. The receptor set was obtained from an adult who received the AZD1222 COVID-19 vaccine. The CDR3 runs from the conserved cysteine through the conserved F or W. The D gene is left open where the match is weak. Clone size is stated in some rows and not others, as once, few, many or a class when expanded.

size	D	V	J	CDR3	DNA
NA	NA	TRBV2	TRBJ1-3	CASSRGGVPNTIYF	TGTGCCAGCAGCCGTGGAGGGGTACCGAACACCATATATTTT
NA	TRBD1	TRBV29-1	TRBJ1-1	CSVVKQGAFTEAFF	TGCAGCGTTGTAAAACAGGGGGCTTTCACTGAAGCTTTCTTT
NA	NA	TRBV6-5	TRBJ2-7	CASSYPGRRHSYEQYF	TGTGCCAGCAGTTACCCGGGACGGCGGCACTCCTACGAGCAGTACTTC
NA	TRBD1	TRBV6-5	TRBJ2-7	CASRDSAYEQYF	TGTGCCAGCCGGGACAGCGCCTACGAGCAGTACTTC
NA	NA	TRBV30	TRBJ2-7	CAHQGLSYEQYF	TGTGCCCACCAGGGCCTCTCCTACGAGCAGTACTTC
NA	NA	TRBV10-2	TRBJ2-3	CASSVQGGADTQYF	TGCGCCAGCAGTGTACAGGGGGGGGCAGATACGCAGTATTTT
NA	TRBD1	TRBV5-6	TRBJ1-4	CASSMTGTGNEKLFF	TGTGCCAGCAGCATGACCGGGACAGGTAACGAAAAACTGTTTTTT
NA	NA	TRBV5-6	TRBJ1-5	CASSQGTPRNQPQHF	TGTGCCAGCAGCCAAGGGACACCACGCAATCAGCCCCAGCATTTT
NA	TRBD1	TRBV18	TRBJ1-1	CASSPVTGVNTEAFF	TGTGCCAGCTCACCAGTGACAGGGGTTAACACTGAAGCTTTCTTT
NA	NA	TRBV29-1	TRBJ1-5	CSVEEPLGQPQHF	TGCAGCGTTGAAGAGCCCTTAGGACAGCCCCAGCATTTT
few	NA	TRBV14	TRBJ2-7	CASSQDPTDPTSNYEQYF	TGTGCCAGCAGCCAAGATCCGACAGATCCCACATCCAATTACGAGCAGTACTTC
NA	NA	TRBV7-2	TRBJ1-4	CASSLVALGEKLFF	TGTGCCAGCAGCTTAGTGGCCCTCGGGGAAAAACTGTTTTTT
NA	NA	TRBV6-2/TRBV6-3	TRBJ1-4	CASSYSSASAGEKLFF	TGTGCCAGCAGTTACTCGAGCGCCTCGGCGGGTGAAAAACTGTTTTTT
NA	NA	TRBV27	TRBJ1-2	CASSLSGAGLGNYGYTF	TGTGCCAGCAGTTTATCGGGGGCGGGTCTGGGCAACTATGGCTACACCTTC
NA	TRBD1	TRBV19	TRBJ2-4	CASSIGQGRSDKNIQYF	TGTGCCAGTAGTATTGGACAGGGTAGGAGTGACAAAAACATTCAGTACTTC
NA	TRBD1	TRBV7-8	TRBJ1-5	CASSLDSRGQPQHF	TGTGCCAGCAGCTTAGATTCCAGGGGGCAGCCCCAGCATTTT
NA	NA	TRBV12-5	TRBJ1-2	CASFSYGYTF	TGTGCTAGCTTTAGCTATGGCTACACCTTC
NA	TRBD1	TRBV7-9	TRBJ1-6	CASSSYGQGNNSPLHF	TGTGCCAGCAGCTCATATGGACAGGGGAATAATTCACCCCTCCACTTT
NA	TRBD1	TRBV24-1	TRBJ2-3	CATSSTRTGADQQYF	TGTGCCACCAGCTCTACGAGGACAGGGGCTGATCAGCAGTATTTT
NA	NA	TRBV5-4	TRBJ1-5	CASSWGGTGRSQHF	TGTGCCAGCAGCTGGGGGGGGACGGGACGGAGCCAGCATTTT
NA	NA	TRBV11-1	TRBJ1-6	CASSFGGNSPLHF	TGTGCCAGCAGCTTCGGGGGGAATTCACCCCTCCACTTT
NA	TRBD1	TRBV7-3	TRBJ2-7	CASGQGVKQYF	TGTGCCAGCGGACAGGGGGTCAAGCAGTACTTC